This paragraph reports one T cell receptor beta chain. This record belongs to a study of blood T cell repertoires in COVID-19. About the study: In each case, the material was cDNA or gDNA derived from T cells, B-cell-depleted T cells, or PBMCs.

Authors' analysis steps: Reference gene primer amplification in the assay estimated nucleated cell counts. Libraries were prepared by immunoSEQ multiplex PCR; TCRdb keeps only in-frame clonotypes and omits some of them. The V and J calls and clone size come from that table; D and trimming were worked out from the DNA. The data hold about 310,000 clones, with about nine tenths observed a single time. J was trimmed by 2 bases and V by 4 bases; bases with no gene match: 0. CDR3 length equals 14 residues. The germline gives CDR1 SGHRS, CDR2 YFSETQ. Participants came from roughly 25 US areas, aged roughly 18 to 95 years. Researchers sorted participants into cohorts using their self-reported clinical history.

The chain is built from TRBV5-1 and TRBJ2-6; 7 bases align to TRBD1. The sequencing sample was made of PBMCs or T cells enriched from blood (not recorded which). The receptor was derived from a man in his 60s who had recovered from COVID-19. This CDR3 reads CASSQGAGANVLTF. CDR3 DNA: TGCGCCAGCAGCCAGGGGGCTGGGGCCAACGTCCTGACTTTC.